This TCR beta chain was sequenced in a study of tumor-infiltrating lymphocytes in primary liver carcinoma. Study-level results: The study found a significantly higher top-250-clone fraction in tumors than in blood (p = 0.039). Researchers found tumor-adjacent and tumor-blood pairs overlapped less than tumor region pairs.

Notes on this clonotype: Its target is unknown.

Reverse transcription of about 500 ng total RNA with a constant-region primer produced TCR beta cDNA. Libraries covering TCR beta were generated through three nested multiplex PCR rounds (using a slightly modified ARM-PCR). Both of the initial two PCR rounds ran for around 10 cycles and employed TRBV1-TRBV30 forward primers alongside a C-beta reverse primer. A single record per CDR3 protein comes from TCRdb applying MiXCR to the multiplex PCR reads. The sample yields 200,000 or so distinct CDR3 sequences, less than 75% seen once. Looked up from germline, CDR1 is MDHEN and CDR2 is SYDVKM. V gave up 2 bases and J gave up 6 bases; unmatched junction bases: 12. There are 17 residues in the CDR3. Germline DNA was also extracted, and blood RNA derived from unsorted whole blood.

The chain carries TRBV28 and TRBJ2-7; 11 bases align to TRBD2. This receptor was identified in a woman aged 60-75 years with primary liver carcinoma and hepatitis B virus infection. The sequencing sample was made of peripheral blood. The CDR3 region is CASSLAGLAAPRGEQYF. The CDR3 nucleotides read TGTGCCAGCAGTTTAGCGGGACTAGCGGCCCCTCGGGGCGAGCAGTACTTC.